Sequencing of this T cell receptor beta chain was carried out in a study of a mutant IDH1 vaccine in newly diagnosed glioma (dated by TCRdb to the early 2020s). With respect to the entire study: Patients were given eight vaccinations, in weeks 1, 3, 5, 7, 11, 15, 19 and 23, which matched visits V03 through V10. Prior to enrollment, standard therapy consisting of radiotherapy alone, temozolomide alone, or radiochemotherapy with temozolomide had been administered to patients, with the combination being received by most patients. Of the roughly 31 treated patients, approximately 60% were male and about 38% were female, and the mean age was approximately 40 years. Longitudinal TCRB deep sequencing was done for 25 treated patients, wherever samples were available for exploratory analyses. Vaccination began 4-6 weeks after radiotherapy alone, or alongside temozolomide cycles in the chemotherapy-containing groups. Peripheral blood samples were drawn at six visits, namely V03 (baseline), V05, V07, V10, V12 and V13.

As concerns this clone: Its antigen is currently not known. No base quality information exists; no much larger clone differs at one position.

Here is what the overall study found, with its caveats: Immune responses induced by the vaccine were seen in approximately 93% of patients across multiple MHC alleles. Availability determined which PBMC samples were chosen for TCRB deep sequencing. It was noted by the authors that analyses of patient blood samples could not be reproduced owing to sample limitations. Pseudoprogression seemed to be unrelated to changes in the top peripheral T cell clonotypes found by TCRB sequencing.

The library was built by means of the immunoSEQ multiplex PCR assay. The hsTCRB Kit was used according to the manufacturer's protocol to amplify rearranged TCR beta chain sequences. Sequencing of TCRB libraries was carried out on an Illumina MiSeq. Under the source paper's analysis protocol: The proprietary platform of the kit vendor was used for demultiplexing, trimming and gene mapping. Sourced from immuneACCESS, this table was stored by TCRdb with only in-frame sequences that have V and J called. A share of the clones is absent; for the studies checked, an unresolved V gene accounts for under half, and the remainder has no known explanation. V and J calls and clone size are copied from that table; D and trimming were computed from the DNA. For this sample there are about 25,000 clones; around 77% appear just once. Of the sample, approximately 9% is held by the ten largest clones. Trimmed from V: 10 bases; trimmed from J: 1 base; junction bases lacking a gene match: 3. The CDR3 sequence holds 14 residues, the cysteine and phenylalanine included. The CDR3 DNA has 42 bases and is translated from base 1. The germline V gene sets CDR1 to ENHRY and CDR2 to SYGVKD.

The sample's time point label, decoded: week 11, during vaccination. A 20-mer mutant IDH1 peptide at 300 micrograms in Montanide made up each vaccine dose, which was injected subcutaneously together with topical imiquimod. The donors had newly diagnosed IDH1-mutant astrocytomas of WHO grade 3 or 4 that showed loss of nuclear ATRX. The samples were drawn from NOA16, a multicentre, single-arm, open-label phase I trial in Germany that tested a mutant IDH1 peptide vaccine in humans for the first time. The DNeasy Blood and Tissue Kit was used to extract genomic DNA from EDTA blood for TCRB sequencing. Sequencing used PBMCs, obtained from a glioma patient whose treatment included an IDH1 peptide vaccine. This chain joins TRBV10-3 to TRBJ2-1, and 11 junction bases match TRBD2. This TCR was recovered from a woman younger than 35 with glioma. Here the CDR3 is given as CASSGGGSYNEQFF. At the DNA level, the sequence is TGTGCCAGTAGCGGGGGGGGTTCCTACAATGAGCAGTTCTTC.